The 14 T cell receptor beta chains given below trace back to one sample, sequenced in a study of OX40 agonist ivuxolimab in advanced cancers. TCRdb keeps only in-frame clones here, not all; method: immunoSEQ multiplex PCR. The data hold under 75,000 clones, with 70% to 90% observed a single time. This specimen was CD4+ or CD8+ T cells sorted from blood, taken in a trial of the OX40 agonist ivuxolimab. These receptors all come from an adult with an advanced solid tumor such as melanoma, head and neck, liver or kidney cancer.

The chain uses TRBV5-1 and TRBJ2-2; 7 positions match TRBD1. This CDR3 region has 14 residues. The V and J ends lost 6 bases and 3 bases, in that order; junction bases with no gene match: 5. Germline CDR1 is SGHRS and CDR2 is YFSETQ. The CDR3 coding sequence is TGCGCCAGCATCGGGACAGCCCACACCGGGGAGCTGTTTTTT. Residues: CASIGTAHTGELFF.

The chain has TRBV9 and TRBJ2-7, with 9 bases that match TRBD2. V lost 3 bases, J lost 2 bases, and 6 bases stayed unmatched. Germline lookup yields CDR1 SGDLS and CDR2 YYNGEE. The CDR3 totals 15 residues. As DNA, the CDR3 is TGTGCCAGCAGCGCCCTAGCGGGGCCTACCTACGAGCAGTACTTC. It codes for CASSALAGPTYEQYF.

The sample holds a few counts of this clone. CDR3 sequence (DNA): TGTGCCAGCGAGAGGAGCGGGATTCCTGAGCAGTTCTTC. It translates to CASERSGIPEQFF. The chain links TRBV4-2 to TRBJ2-1; 7 nucleotides match TRBD2. Germline-derived CDR1 and CDR2 are LGHNA and YNFKEQ. Trimming removed 8 bases from V and 9 bases from J; junction bases left unmatched: 10. The CDR3 is 13 amino acids.

The chain uses TRBV10-2 and TRBJ2-7; TRBD2 aligns across 8 bases. J was trimmed by 2 bases and V by 5 bases; bases with no gene match: 5. The CDR3 loop spans 14 amino acids. Germline V CDR1 and CDR2: WSHSY, SAAADI. In DNA, the CDR3 is TGCGCCAGCAGTTGGACTAGCAGCGCCTACGAGCAGTACTTC. Its translation: CASSWTSSAYEQYF.

The gene calls are TRBV5-6 and TRBJ1-5, with a tentative D call TRBD1 (5 bases). V lost 1 base and J 2 bases, leaving 13 bases between the germline ends. CDR3 size: 16 residues. Germline assignment: CDR1 SGHDT and CDR2 YYEEEE. The CDR3 here is CASSLRGGAGNQPQHF. The CDR3 DNA reads as TGTGCCAGCAGCTTGCGGGGAGGGGCCGGCAATCAGCCCCAGCATTTT.

V usage is TRBV28 and J usage is TRBJ1-2; D not certain. Trimming removed 1 base from V and 8 bases from J, with 11 bases in between. Germline V lookup: CDR1 MDHEN, CDR2 SYDVKM. The CDR3 is made up of 13 amino acids. CDR3 in DNA: TGTGCCAGCAGTTTATCCCTATCGAGCGGCTACACCTTC. It specifies CASSLSLSSGYTF.

The V gene is TRBV11-2, the J gene TRBJ1-6; 9 bases are shared with TRBD1. The CDR3 extends over 17 amino acids. Germline V gene data show CDR1 as SGHAT and CDR2 as FQNNGV. J was trimmed by 0 bases and V by 3 bases; bases with no gene match: 3. The CDR3 region is CASSLGQGGSYNSPLHF. CDR3 nucleotides: TGTGCCAGCAGCTTGGGACAGGGAGGCTCCTATAATTCACCCCTCCACTTT.

The chain couples TRBV6-5 to TRBJ1-2, with unresolved D. V dropped 0 bases and J dropped 6 bases, with 11 bases sitting between them. The CDR3 extends over 14 amino acids. The V gene's germline CDR1 is MNHEY and CDR2 SVGAGI. The CDR3 DNA sequence: TGTGCCAGCAGTTACTCGAAAGGGATTCATGGCTACACCTTC. Amino acids: CASSYSKGIHGYTF.

This clone was seen a single time. The rearrangement uses TRBV28 and TRBJ1-5; D is undetermined. Germline V gene sequence: CDR1 MDHEN, CDR2 SYDVKM. V lost 1 base to trimming and J lost 2 bases, with 12 bases between them. The length of the CDR3 is 16 residues. In DNA form, the CDR3 reads TGTGCCAGCAGTTTATCAGATCGCCCGGGCAATCAGCCCCAGCATTTT. Encoded protein: CASSLSDRPGNQPQHF.

The chain carries TRBV5-1 and TRBJ2-2; D unresolved. From germline, CDR1 is SGHRS and CDR2 YFSETQ. This CDR3 contains 14 residues. V was shortened by 0 bases and J by 7 bases, with 10 bases between the two germline ends. The CDR3 protein is CASSLVVGHGELFF. In nucleotides, the CDR3 is TGCGCCAGCAGCTTGGTAGTGGGTCACGGGGAGCTGTTTTTT.

CDR3 in amino acids: CASSTRPGTPTDTQYF. In DNA form, the CDR3 reads TGTGCCAGCTCCACACGACCTGGGACCCCCACAGATACGCAGTATTTT. This chain joins TRBV7-2 and TRBJ2-3; D possibly matches TRBD1 or TRBD2 (5 bases each). Trimming took 8 bases from V and 2 from J, leaving 20 bases between them. The germline CDR1 and CDR2 sequences are SGHTA and FQGNSA. The CDR3 length is 16 residues. Using reference TRBV7-2 and TRBJ2-3 for the parts outside the CDR3, the full variable domain is GAGVSQSPSNKVTEKGKDVELRCDPISGHTALYWYRQSLGQGLEFLIYFQGNSAPDKSGLPSDRFSAERTGGSVSTLTIQRTQQEDSAVYLCASSTRPGTPTDTQYFGPGTRLTVL.

The chain couples TRBV19 to TRBJ2-2; TRBD1 matches 7 bases. The germline V gene encodes CDR1 LNHDA and CDR2 SQIVND (reference sequence). This CDR3 is built from 15 residues. The junction had 10 bases not matched to a gene; V was cut back by 10 bases and J by 2 bases. The CDR3 is CATQPGQLNTGELFF. The CDR3 DNA reads as TGTGCCACCCAACCGGGACAGCTAAACACCGGGGAGCTGTTTTTT.

This clone came up once. The chain is built from TRBV4-1 and TRBJ2-5; D is perhaps TRBD1 or TRBD2 (5 bases each). Trimming took 2 bases from V and 4 from J, leaving 11 bases between them. This CDR3 spans 14 amino acids. Germline CDR1 reads MGHRA; CDR2 reads YSYEKL. The CDR3, as DNA: TGCGCCAGCAGCCAAACCCGGGACGCAGAGACCCAGTACTTC. Protein sequence: CASSQTRDAETQYF.

This chain joins TRBV9 and TRBJ2-3; D gene unclear. The V gene's germline CDR1 is SGDLS and CDR2 YYNGEE. Trimming shortened V by 0 bases and J by 2 bases, and 4 bases separated the two germline ends. This CDR3 is 13 amino acids long. DNA of the CDR3: TGTGCCAGCAGCGTAGGGACCACAGATACGCAGTATTTT. It encodes CASSVGTTDTQYF.